The 17 T cell receptor beta chains given below trace back to one sample, sequenced in a study of cytomegalovirus exposure and HLA in healthy donors. A multiplex PCR was run with 60 Vbeta primers and 13 Jbeta primers. Libraries were prepared by immunoSEQ multiplex PCR; TCRdb keeps only in-frame clonotypes and omits some of them. The repertoire holds 200,000 to 250,000 clones, with around 73% as singletons. Material: PBMCs. These receptor sequences come from a male donor in good health and CMV-seronegative.

The rearrangement uses TRBV5-6 and TRBJ2-7; 10 bases align to TRBD1. Looked up from germline, CDR1 is SGHDT and CDR2 is YYEEEE. This CDR3 is built from 16 residues. V shed 5 bases, J shed 3 bases, and the junction held 11 bases outside the gene matches. The CDR3 DNA reads TGTGCCAGCAGACGACAGGGGGCCCGCATACTCTACGAGCAGTACTTC. Encoded protein: CASRRQGARILYEQYF.

The chain recombines TRBV2 with TRBJ2-1; 13 bases map to TRBD2. CDR1 and CDR2 from the germline V gene are SNHLY and FYNNEI. The CDR3 is 14 amino acids. The V segment lost 5 bases and the J segment 8 bases; nucleotides outside the gene matches: 3. CDR3 residues: CASSPGLAGYEQFF. The CDR3 coding sequence is TGTGCCAGCAGTCCGGGACTAGCGGGATATGAGCAGTTCTTC.

The V gene is TRBV2, the J gene TRBJ1-1; D possibly corresponds to TRBD1 (6 bases). CDR1 is SNHLY, CDR2 FYNNEI, per germline. V lost 5 bases and J lost 0, with 13 bases in between. The CDR3 sequence is 15 residues long. CDR3 bases: TGTGCCAGCAGTTCCAGTCAGGGGATGAACACTGAAGCTTTCTTT. Translating it yields CASSSSQGMNTEAFF.

Concerning this clone: Other DNA sequences in this sample translate to the same CDR3. V gene TRBV11-2 combines with J gene TRBJ2-7; no firm D call. V gave up 3 bases and J gave up 4 bases, with 4 bases separating them. This CDR3 has 11 amino acids. Germline V gives CDR1 SGHAT, CDR2 FQNNGV. The CDR3 sequence is CASSFRYEQYF. DNA for the CDR3: TGTGCCAGCAGCTTTCGTTACGAGCAGTACTTC.

The chain uses TRBV7-2 and TRBJ1-2, with 9 bases matching TRBD1. From germline, CDR1 is SGHTA and CDR2 FQGNSA. V shed 6 bases and J 7 bases; nucleotides not matched to a gene: 6. This CDR3 has 13 amino acids. In DNA form, the CDR3 reads TGTGCCAGCAGTTTCGACAGGGGGACTGGCTACACCTTC. Protein product: CASSFDRGTGYTF. Based on the CDR3 plus reference TRBV7-2 and TRBJ1-2, the full variable domain is GAGVSQSPSNKVTEKGKDVELRCDPISGHTALYWYRQSLGQGLEFLIYFQGNSAPDKSGLPSDRFSAERTGGSVSTLTIQRTQQEDSAVYLCASSFDRGTGYTFGSGTRLTVV.

J is TRBJ2-3 and V is TRBV9, with TRBD2 identical over 13 bases. Germline V gene data show CDR1 as SGDLS and CDR2 as YYNGEE. Trimming removed 2 bases from V and 2 bases from J; junction bases left unmatched: 5. This CDR3 has 17 amino acids. CDR3 amino acids: CASSVDGTSGITDTQYF. In DNA form, the CDR3 reads TGTGCCAGCAGCGTCGACGGGACTAGCGGGATCACAGATACGCAGTATTTT.

This clone was observed a handful of times. V and J are TRBV30 and TRBJ1-2; tentatively, D is TRBD1 (6 bases). V dropped 4 bases and J dropped 6 bases, with 6 bases sitting between them. CDR3 size: 10 residues. CDR1 and CDR2 (germline): GTSNPN, SVGIG (reference sequence). The CDR3 DNA sequence: TGTGCCTGGACAGGGGATGGCTACACCTTC. It specifies CAWTGDGYTF.

This clone was seen a single time. The chain has TRBV29-1 and TRBJ1-1; no clear D. The germline V gene has CDR1 SQVTM and CDR2 ANQGSEA. The V and J ends lost 4 bases and 0 bases respectively, with 6 bases between them. CDR3 length equals 12 residues. The CDR3 loop is CSVAGLNTEAFF. The CDR3 region has the DNA TGCAGCGTTGCAGGTCTGAACACTGAAGCTTTCTTT.

The V and J genes are TRBV19 and TRBJ2-7; TRBD1 matches 9 bases. CDR1 is LNHDA, CDR2 SQIVND, per germline (reference sequence). The CDR3 length is 13 residues. Trimming cost V 5 bases and J 4 bases; bases outside gene matches: 3. The CDR3 region is CASSSDRGYEQYF. In DNA form, the CDR3 reads TGTGCCAGTAGTTCGGACAGGGGATACGAGCAGTACTTC. The entire variable domain, with the rest obtained from reference TRBV19 and TRBJ2-7, is as follows: DGGITQSPKYLFRKEGQNVTLSCEQNLNHDAMYWYRQDPGQGLRLIYYSQIVNDFQKGDIAEGYSVSREKKESFPLTVTSAQKNPTAFYLCASSSDRGYEQYFGPGTRLTVT.

This chain connects TRBV6-5 to TRBJ2-4, with D possibly being TRBD1 (5 bases). Germline V lookup: CDR1 MNHEY, CDR2 SVGAGI. The CDR3 length is 15 residues. Trimming shortened V by 4 bases and J by 6 bases, and 16 bases separated the two germline ends. CDR3 sequence (DNA): TGTGCCAGCAGTTCCATAAGGACAACTGTAAACATTCAGTACTTC. This codes for CASSSIRTTVNIQYF.

The sample holds many counts of this clone. The chain has TRBV27 and TRBJ1-1; D is unclear. V dropped 3 bases and J dropped 3 bases, with 8 bases sitting between them. The CDR3 totals 13 residues. Germline V CDR1 and CDR2: MNHEY, SMNVEV (reference sequence). The CDR3 loop is CASSLREDTEAFF. CDR3 sequence (DNA): TGTGCCAGCAGTTTGAGGGAGGACACTGAAGCTTTCTTT.

The rearrangement uses TRBV10-2 and TRBJ2-7, with a weak D call TRBD2 (6 bases). V shed 6 bases and J shed 5 bases, with 14 bases lying between them. The CDR3 totals 13 residues. Germline loops: CDR1 WSHSY, CDR2 SAAADI. CDR3 amino acids: CASRGLAVNEQYF. In DNA, the CDR3 is TGCGCCAGCAGGGGGTTAGCGGTAAACGAGCAGTACTTC.

In DNA form, the CDR3 reads TGTGCCAGCAGTTTTTCTAGCGTACACAATGAGCAGTTCTTC. Its translation: CASSFSSVHNEQFF. The J gene is TRBJ2-1, the V gene TRBV28; a weak D match, TRBD2 (6 bases). The CDR3 runs 14 residues. The germline CDR1 and CDR2 sequences are MDHEN and SYDVKM. Trimming cost V 3 bases and J 5 bases, with 11 bases left between them.

This chain joins TRBV19 and TRBJ2-3; 8 nucleotides agree with TRBD2. The CDR3 is 15 residues long. Germline values: CDR1 LNHDA, CDR2 SQIVND (reference sequence). The CDR3 reads CASSPGGGPTDTQYF. In DNA form, the CDR3 reads TGTGCTTCCTCCCCAGGCGGGGGGCCCACGGATACGCAGTATTTT.

The chain links TRBV2 to TRBJ2-7, with a weak D call TRBD2 (5 bases). Germline V lookup: CDR1 SNHLY, CDR2 FYNNEI. CDR3 length: 12 residues. The V and J ends lost 4 bases and 5 bases respectively, with 9 bases between them. CDR3 bases: TGTGCCAGCAGTGTAGGGAGCAACGAGCAGTACTTC. It encodes CASSVGSNEQYF.

The V and J genes are TRBV2 and TRBJ2-3, with TRBD2 identical over 9 bases. The CDR3 covers 15 residues. J gave up 0 bases and V 8 bases, and 6 bases lay outside the gene matches. Germline CDR1 and CDR2: SNHLY and FYNNEI. CDR3 in amino acids: CASSGLAKSTDTQYF. DNA of the CDR3: TGTGCCAGCTCCGGACTAGCGAAAAGCACAGATACGCAGTATTTT.

The chain couples TRBV28 to TRBJ2-3; 7 nucleotides agree with TRBD2. The ends lost 3 bases at V and 3 bases at J; junction bases unmatched: 3. The CDR3 loop spans 14 amino acids. CDR1 is MDHEN and CDR2 is SYDVKM in the germline V gene. This chain's CDR3 is CASSLGGFTDTQYF. The CDR3, as DNA: TGTGCCAGCAGTTTGGGGGGGTTTACAGATACGCAGTATTTT.